The next 17 T cell receptor beta chains were all read from a single sample in a study of shared clonotypes between healthy human individuals. Naive CD8 cells comprised CD45RO-negative, CCR7-positively selected cells, excluding terminally differentiated effector memory CD45RA+ cells. Sequencing used immunoSEQ multiplex PCR; TCRdb keeps in-frame clones, though not all of them. Among about 1.9 million clones listed, 93% were seen once. Sequenced input: naive CD8+ T cells from PBMCs. The receptors originated from a man younger than 30 in good health. Some clones in this sample may be carry-over from other donors' samples.

This rearrangement joins TRBV7-9 to TRBJ2-5; the D gene is possibly TRBD2 (5 bases). CDR1 SEHNR and CDR2 FQNEAQ come from the germline V gene (reference sequence). The V end lost 4 bases, the J end lost 5 bases, and 8 bases lay between the germline ends. The CDR3 covers 12 residues. CDR3 DNA sequence: TGTGCCAGCAGCTCCTTAGCGGAGACCCAGTACTTC. Amino acids: CASSSLAETQYF.

This chain links TRBV7-8 with TRBJ2-5; 10 positions agree with TRBD2. Germline lookup yields CDR1 SGHVS and CDR2 FQNEAQ. Trimming removed 1 base from V and 3 bases from J; junction bases left unmatched: 2. This CDR3 contains 15 residues. The chain's CDR3 is CASSLGTSGKETQYF. The CDR3 bases are TGTGCCAGCAGCTTAGGGACTAGCGGAAAAGAGACCCAGTACTTC.

The chain joins TRBV7-9 to TRBJ2-7; TRBD2 agrees at 8 bases. CDR3 size: 16 residues. With V trimmed by 1 base and J by 3 bases, 8 bases remained unmatched. Germline-derived CDR1 and CDR2 are SEHNR and FQNEAQ (reference sequence). Here the CDR3 reads CASSLVGSGVGYEQYF. The CDR3 DNA is TGTGCCAGCAGCTTAGTGGGTAGCGGGGTGGGCTACGAGCAGTACTTC.

The rearrangement uses TRBV9 and TRBJ2-2; D is possibly TRBD1 or TRBD2 (6 bases each). The V gene lost 4 bases and the J gene lost 1 base, with 17 bases spanning the gap. The CDR3 length is 17 residues. From germline, CDR1 is SGDLS and CDR2 YYNGEE. The CDR3 DNA follows: TGTGCCAGCAGCACCTCCTTGGGGGGCCTGAACACCGGGGAGCTGTTTTTT. This encodes CASSTSLGGLNTGELFF.

The DNA of the CDR3 is TGTGCCAGCAGTTTATCGGGTTTTTCACCCCTCCACTTT. Translated, it gives CASSLSGFSPLHF. The chain has TRBV28 and TRBJ1-6; no reliable D call. The CDR3 extends over 13 amino acids. Germline CDR1 MDHEN, CDR2 SYDVKM. V lost 1 base, J lost 9 bases, and 7 bases lay in between.

The CDR3 sequence: CASSFLAGNYGYTF. As DNA, the CDR3 is TGTGCCAGCAGTTTTTTGGCCGGGAACTATGGCTACACCTTC. The chain is built from TRBV28 and TRBJ1-2; D unresolved. The ends were cut back, 3 bases at V and 2 bases at J, with 10 bases in the middle. The CDR3 is 14 amino acids. Germline lookup yields CDR1 MDHEN and CDR2 SYDVKM.

The chain carries TRBV2 and TRBJ2-7, with a possible D match to TRBD2 (6 bases). The V and J ends lost 0 bases and 4 bases respectively, with 13 bases between them. Germline CDR1 is SNHLY and CDR2 is FYNNEI. The CDR3 consists of 15 residues. CDR3 nucleotides: TGTGCCAGCAGTGAAGCGGCGGGGTCCGTTTACGAGCAGTACTTC. Translation gives CASSEAAGSVYEQYF.

The chain links TRBV4-3 to TRBJ2-1; D possibly matches TRBD1 or TRBD2 (6 bases each). The germline V and J ends were trimmed by 0 bases and 8 bases, with 11 bases remaining between them. Germline loops: CDR1 LGHNA, CDR2 YSLEER. This CDR3 has 14 amino acids. The CDR3: CASSQDEGGDEQFF. CDR3 DNA: TGCGCCAGCAGCCAAGATGAGGGGGGCGATGAGCAGTTCTTC.

The chain uses TRBV10-3 and TRBJ2-1, with 9 bases aligning to TRBD2. CDR1 and CDR2 (germline): ENHRY, SYGVKD. V shed 3 bases and J 4 bases; nucleotides not matched to a gene: 4. The CDR3 consists of 15 residues. The CDR3 nucleotides are TGTGCCATCAGTGATACGACTAGCGGTTACAATGAGCAGTTCTTC. Protein: CAISDTTSGYNEQFF.

To note about this clone: The same CDR3 also results from other DNA sequences found in this sample. The rearrangement links TRBV5-4 to TRBJ2-7; D not certain. The CDR3 runs to 12 residues. Per germline, CDR1 SGHNT and CDR2 YYREEE (reference sequence). Trimming removed 2 bases at V and 4 bases at J, with 7 bases between. The CDR3 spells CASSFNSYEQYF. In nucleotides, the CDR3 is TGTGCCAGCAGCTTTAACAGTTACGAGCAGTACTTC.

CDR3 amino acids: CASSPRGISGNTIYF. CDR3 coding DNA: TGTGCCAGCAGTCCCCGCGGGATCTCTGGAAACACCATATATTTT. The chain uses TRBV6-6 and TRBJ1-3; D unclear. The CDR3 is 15 amino acids. V dropped 5 bases and J dropped 0 bases, with 11 bases sitting between them. Germline CDR1 reads MNHNY; CDR2 reads SVGAGI (reference sequence).

The chain carries TRBV6-6 and TRBJ1-3; no clear D. CDR3 size: 14 residues. Germline lookup yields CDR1 MNHNY and CDR2 SVGAGI (reference sequence). V was cut by 7 bases and J by 0 bases, with 10 bases left in between. The CDR3 DNA reads as TGTGCCAGCACCGGAAGCTTCTCTGGAAACACCATATATTTT. This codes for CASTGSFSGNTIYF.

The gene calls are TRBV19 and TRBJ2-7, with 10 bases aligning to TRBD1. The V gene's germline CDR1 is LNHDA and CDR2 SQIVND (reference sequence). The J segment lost 6 bases and the V segment lost 5 bases, leaving 7 bases of the junction unmatched. The CDR3 has 14 amino acids. The CDR3 DNA reads as TGTGCCAGTAGTTCAAGGGACAGGGGTGGCGAGCAGTACTTC. Its protein product is CASSSRDRGGEQYF.

The rearrangement joins TRBV9 to TRBJ2-7; D assignment may be TRBD1 or TRBD2 (5 bases each). Germline V CDR1 and CDR2: SGDLS, YYNGEE. Trimming took 3 bases from V and 2 from J, leaving 12 bases between them. The CDR3 has 14 residues. CDR3 nucleotide sequence: TGTGCCAGCAGCGAGGGACCTACTCCCTACGAGCAGTACTTC. As protein: CASSEGPTPYEQYF.

The J gene is TRBJ1-5, the V gene TRBV28; D might be TRBD1 (6 bases). CDR1 and CDR2 from the germline V gene are MDHEN and SYDVKM. Trimming took 6 bases from V and 1 from J, leaving 16 bases between them. The length of the CDR3 is 16 residues. The CDR3 sequence: CASSARRQGSNQPQHF. In DNA, the CDR3 is TGTGCCAGCAGCGCGAGACGCCAGGGGAGCAATCAGCCCCAGCATTTT.

The CDR3 bases are TGTGCCAGCAGTCCCCTGGGGGGCACCGGGGAGCTGTTTTTT. It specifies CASSPLGGTGELFF. The gene calls are TRBV28 and TRBJ2-2; possibly TRBD2 for D (6 bases). The V gene lost 5 bases and the J gene lost 4 bases, with 11 bases spanning the gap. Germline V gives CDR1 MDHEN, CDR2 SYDVKM. The CDR3 spans 14 residues.

This chain links TRBV15 with TRBJ1-5, with D tentatively TRBD1 (6 bases). CDR1 is LNHNV and CDR2 is YYDKDF in the germline V gene (reference sequence). CDR3 size: 16 residues. With 5 bases removed from V and 3 bases from J, the gap between germline ends came to 17 bases. The CDR3: CATSLLNRAPNQPQHF. CDR3 nucleotides: TGTGCCACCAGCCTTCTTAACAGGGCGCCCAATCAGCCCCAGCATTTT.